The clone carrying this TCR beta chain has just a few counts. Its target is not known. The V gene's germline CDR1 is MNHEY and CDR2 SVGAGI. This CDR3 spans 14 amino acids. V lost 6 bases, J lost 7 bases, and 9 bases stayed unmatched. This entry belongs to a study of cytotoxic CD8 clonotypes in ibrutinib-treated CLL. Overall study: Partial responders around 25, complete 2; some 12 progressed and roughly 15 stayed in remission by median 68 months. Response material was collected after a median around 12 months of treatment, range 6 to 36. Study findings and constraints: At progression, clonality fell back toward baseline after rising at ibrutinib response. Public clonotypes were seen rarely and were contracted or stable on treatment.

TCRdb's copy holds only in-frame clones and misses some; the assay was immunoSEQ multiplex PCR. The sample lists fewer than 150,000 clones; around 84% were seen once. The clonotype comes from a human donor with chronic lymphocytic leukemia. This sequence joins TRBV6-5 and TRBJ1-5, with 7 nucleotides matching TRBD1. Sequencing used PBMCs, obtained after 24 months of ibrutinib treatment. This CDR3 reads CASRKQGMGQPQHF. As DNA, the CDR3 is TGTGCCAGCAGGAAACAGGGGATGGGGCAGCCCCAGCATTTT.